The entry below describes one T cell receptor (beta chain). What it binds is unknown. The data stem from a study of T cells in Graves' hyperthyroidism and ophthalmopathy. Study findings and constraints: Clonotypes that were expanded in thyroid above 0.001 mostly appeared in blood too.

Template material for amplifying TCR beta CDR3 regions consisted of RNA transcripts. RT-PCR in the first round (using the HTBI primer set) targeted the TCR CDR3. TCRdb redid the calling of the multiplex PCR reads with MiXCR, one entry per CDR3 protein. There are approximately 630,000 distinct CDR3 sequences in the sample; roughly 16% occur only once, and less than 4.5% lies in the top ten. V dropped 6 bases and J dropped 8; count of bases not matched to a gene: 3. This CDR3 is 13 amino acids long. Germline V CDR1 and CDR2: DFQATT, SNEGSKA (reference sequence). Hyperthyroidism, newly diagnosed and lasting under 2 months, affected patients aged 18 to 65.

The source material was blood. The receptor comes from a woman aged 25-40 years with Graves' hyperthyroidism. This chain links TRBV20-1 with TRBJ2-1, with 14 bases fitting TRBD2. The CDR3 DNA is TGCAGTGCGATGGGACTAGCGGGGGATGAGCAGTTCTTC. This gives the protein CSAMGLAGDEQFF.